These 13 T cell receptor beta chains originate from one sample sequenced in a study of blood T cell repertoires in COVID-19. Generated by immunoSEQ multiplex PCR, the TCRdb table keeps only in-frame clones and is missing some. The sample lists about 300,000 clones; approximately 88% were seen once. Sequenced sample: peripheral blood. The receptors come from a human donor with COVID-19, enrolled during active disease. The donor label of this sample is uncertain.

The J gene is TRBJ2-7, the V gene TRBV6-5; 8 bases match TRBD1. CDR3 length: 14 residues. Germline V gene sequence: CDR1 MNHEY, CDR2 SVGAGI. Trimming took 7 bases from V and 1 from J; bases not matched to a gene: 6. The CDR3 DNA is TGTGCCAGCAACCCAGGGGGCGGGTCCTACGAGCAGTACTTC. The encoded protein is CASNPGGGSYEQYF.

V is TRBV11-2 and J is TRBJ2-7; 11 positions match TRBD2. With 5 bases clipped from V and 7 bases from J, the junction kept 10 bases outside the gene matches. This CDR3 region has 15 residues. Germline V gives CDR1 SGHAT, CDR2 FQNNGV. CDR3 residues: CASSPLLAGVSEQYF. Written as DNA, the CDR3 is TGTGCCAGCAGCCCTTTACTAGCGGGAGTAAGTGAGCAGTACTTC.

The V call is TRBV27, the J call TRBJ1-2; D uncertain. V dropped 1 base and J dropped 6 bases, with 12 bases sitting between them. In germline, CDR1 is MNHEY, CDR2 SMNVEV (reference sequence). This CDR3 spans 14 amino acids. The CDR3 spells CASSLLWESHGYTF. Here the CDR3 DNA reads TGTGCCAGCAGTTTATTATGGGAGTCCCATGGCTACACCTTC.

This clone was counted a single time. CDR3 in amino acids: CSATSGSADTQYF. In DNA form, the CDR3 reads TGCAGCGCCACTAGCGGGAGTGCGGATACGCAGTATTTT. V gene TRBV29-1 combines with J gene TRBJ2-3, with TRBD2 identical over 11 bases. The CDR3 runs to 13 residues. V shed 7 bases, J shed 6 bases, and the junction held 6 bases outside the gene matches. Germline V gene lookup returns CDR1 SQVTM and CDR2 ANQGSEA.

The chain combines TRBV19 with TRBJ1-5; TRBD1 is a possible D gene (6 bases). From germline, CDR1 is LNHDA and CDR2 SQIVND (reference sequence). V gave up 5 bases and J gave up 5 bases, with 7 bases separating them. This CDR3 contains 12 residues. CDR3 sequence reads: CASSPGDQPQHF. CDR3 coding DNA: TGTGCCAGTAGTCCAGGGGATCAGCCCCAGCATTTT.

The chain carries TRBV19 and TRBJ2-7, with 9 bases fitting TRBD1. The CDR3 has 14 amino acids. Germline assignment: CDR1 LNHDA and CDR2 SQIVND (reference sequence). The V gene end was trimmed by 9 bases and the J gene end by 4 bases; junction bases not matched to a gene: 10. The CDR3 DNA sequence: TGTGCCAGCCGAGAGACAGGGGGTAGTTACGAGCAGTACTTC. This translates into CASRETGGSYEQYF.

This clone was found once. The chain is built from TRBV9 and TRBJ2-2; TRBD1 might be the D (6 bases). The V and J ends lost 7 bases and 2 bases respectively, with 9 bases between them. The CDR3 sequence is 13 residues long. From germline, CDR1 is SGDLS and CDR2 YYNGEE. The CDR3 protein is CASRQDNTGELFF. DNA for the CDR3: TGTGCCAGCCGACAGGATAACACCGGGGAGCTGTTTTTT.

V usage is TRBV5-1 and J usage is TRBJ2-2; TRBD2 aligns across 10 bases. The CDR3 is made up of 14 amino acids. J gave up 4 bases and V 4 bases, and 1 base lay outside the gene matches. Germline lookup yields CDR1 SGHRS and CDR2 YFSETQ. DNA for the CDR3: TGCGCCAGCAGCAAGCGGGAGGGCACCGGGGAGCTGTTTTTT. It codes for CASSKREGTGELFF.

The chain joins TRBV6-5 to TRBJ1-2, with 8 bases lining up with TRBD1. The germline gives CDR1 MNHEY, CDR2 SVGAGI. With 6 bases clipped from V and 3 bases from J, the junction kept 6 bases outside the gene matches. The CDR3 consists of 14 residues. The CDR3 reads CASRKTGEHYGYTF. The CDR3 DNA reads TGTGCCAGCAGAAAGACAGGGGAGCACTATGGCTACACCTTC.

This clone was detected ten times or more. The chain uses TRBV5-1 and TRBJ1-1, with TRBD1 matching 8 bases. The junction had 14 bases not matched to a gene; V was cut back by 1 base and J by 0 bases. The CDR3 spans 19 residues. Germline lookup yields CDR1 SGHRS and CDR2 YFSETQ. The CDR3 loop reads CASSLSLEGTGPLNTEAFF. The CDR3 DNA reads as TGCGCCAGCAGCTTGAGTCTCGAGGGGACAGGACCCCTGAACACTGAAGCTTTCTTT. The whole variable domain, filled in from reference TRBV5-1 and TRBJ1-1, reads KAGVTQTPRYLIKTRGQQVTLSCSPISGHRSVSWYQQTPGQGLQFLFEYFSETQRNKGNFPGRFSGRQFSNSRSEMNVSTLELGDSALYLCASSLSLEGTGPLNTEAFFGQGTRLTVV.

The gene calls are TRBV7-9 and TRBJ2-3, with D possibly TRBD2 on 6 matching bases. This CDR3 spans 15 amino acids. Trimming cost V 6 bases and J 3 bases, with 16 bases left between them. Germline values: CDR1 SEHNR, CDR2 FQNEAQ (reference sequence). The CDR3 DNA sequence: TGTGCCAGCAGGTGGACGGGAGTGGGAACAGATACGCAGTATTTT. Amino acids: CASRWTGVGTDTQYF.

The chain is built from TRBV11-2 and TRBJ2-2; the D is unclear. The V end lost 5 bases, the J end lost 1 base, and 8 bases lay between the germline ends. This CDR3 has 14 residues. The germline CDR1 and CDR2 sequences are SGHAT and FQNNGV. CDR3 residues: CASSHARNTGELFF. CDR3 coding DNA: TGTGCCAGCAGCCATGCGCGGAACACCGGGGAGCTGTTTTTT.

This chain links TRBV4-3 with TRBJ2-7, with unresolved D. Germline V gives CDR1 LGHNA, CDR2 YSLEER. Trimming cost V 0 bases and J 1 base, with 7 bases left between them. The CDR3 has 14 amino acids. The CDR3 DNA follows: TGCGCCAGCAGCCAAGATCCTATGTCCTACGAGCAGTACTTC. Its protein is CASSQDPMSYEQYF.